A selection of T cell receptor beta chains follows, all from one sample in a study of T cell repertoires in cytomegalovirus infection. Their antigens remain unidentified. TCRdb fed the reads into MiXCR, producing one record per CDR3 protein. The sample lists about 920,000 distinct CDR3 sequences; around 30% were seen once. Sequencing was performed on cultured CD8+ T cells from PBMCs, taken from culture after CMV antigen stimulation. The receptors stem from a human donor in good health (CMV status not recorded). Some clones in this sample may be carry-over from other donors' samples. The CDR3 runs from the conserved cysteine through the conserved F or W. The D gene is left open where the match is weak. Clone size is shown for a subset of rows, as once, few, many or a class of expanded clone.

clone_size	v_call	d_call	j_call	cdr3_nt	cdr3_aa
NA	TRBV29-1	TRBD1	TRBJ2-2	TGCAGCGCCATAGGCGGACAGGGAGTCAACACCGGGGAGCTGTTTTTT	CSAIGGQGVNTGELFF
NA	TRBV12-3/TRBV12-4	TRBD1	TRBJ1-2	TGTGCCAGCAGCTTACAGGGGGCGGACTATGGCTACACCTTC	CASSLQGADYGYTF
few	TRBV10-3	NA	TRBJ1-2	TGTGCCATCAGTGGCGGATCTAACTATGGCTACACCTTC	CAISGGSNYGYTF
many	TRBV7-6	TRBD1	TRBJ1-1	TGTGCCAGCAGCTTATCCGGGACAGGGCTTAGGAACACTGAAGCTTTCTTT	CASSLSGTGLRNTEAFF
few	TRBV15	TRBD2	TRBJ2-3	TGTGCCACCAGCAGAGAGCCGGGGACTAGTCGCACAGATACGCAGTATTTT	CATSREPGTSRTDTQYF
NA	TRBV19	NA	TRBJ2-7	TGTGCCAGTAGTCCGAGGGGCAGTGGAGAGCAGTACTTC	CASSPRGSGEQYF
few	TRBV12-3/TRBV12-4	NA	TRBJ1-2	TGTGCCAGCAGCGTCGCGGGAGCTCAAGGCTACACCTTC	CASSVAGAQGYTF
NA	TRBV20-1	TRBD2	TRBJ2-1	TGCAGTGCCCGGACTAGCGGGGGAAGGGTTGTCCTCAATGAGCAGTTCTTC	CSARTSGGRVVLNEQFF
few	TRBV12-5	NA	TRBJ2-1	TGTGCTAGTGGCCAACAGGGCCATGAGCAGTTCTTC	CASGQQGHEQFF
NA	TRBV7-4	NA	TRBJ1-4	TGTGCCAGCAGCCCAAGGGAGGAGCCCGAAAAACTGTTTTTT	CASSPREEPEKLFF
NA	TRBV5-5	TRBD1	TRBJ2-7	TGTGCCAGCAGCTTGGCTGGACAGGCCGTTCCCTACGAGCAGTACTTC	CASSLAGQAVPYEQYF
NA	TRBV20-1	NA	TRBJ2-2	TGCAGTGCAGTAGGGACCACCGGGGAGCTGTTTTTT	CSAVGTTGELFF
many	TRBV11-2	NA	TRBJ1-4	TGTGCCAGCAGCTTAGTGTACCCACAAAGAGATGAAAAACTGTTTTTT	CASSLVYPQRDEKLFF
NA	TRBV12-3/TRBV12-4	NA	TRBJ1-1	TGTGCCAGCAGTACCACTTACAGGGTGAACACTGAAGCTTTCTTT	CASSTTYRVNTEAFF
NA	TRBV4-3	NA	TRBJ1-1	TGCGCCAGCAGCCAAGGGCGGGCGAACACTGAAGCTTTCTTT	CASSQGRANTEAFF
many	TRBV27	NA	TRBJ2-2	TGTGCCAGCAGCTTAGGGAACACCGGGGAGCTGTTTTTT	CASSLGNTGELFF
NA	TRBV5-1	TRBD1	TRBJ1-1	TGCGCCAGCAGCACGACAGGGGTTAGTGAAGCTTTCTTT	CASSTTGVSEAFF
NA	TRBV6-1	NA	TRBJ1-2	TGTGCCAGCAGTGAAGGTGCCCCTAACTATGGCTACACCTTC	CASSEGAPNYGYTF
NA	TRBV3-1	NA	TRBJ2-7	TGTGCCAGCAGCCAAGTAAGTCCCTGGGTTCGGGGGCGATTTCACGAGCAGTACTTC	CASSQVSPWVRGRFHEQYF
NA	TRBV4-1	NA	TRBJ2-1	TGCGCCAGCAGCCCCCCTATAAGGCAGGGGTACAATGAGCAGTTCTTC	CASSPPIRQGYNEQFF
NA	TRBV13	NA	TRBJ1-4	TGTGCCAGCAGCCTGGACCTCCGGAAGGAAAAACTGTTTTTT	CASSLDLRKEKLFF
few	TRBV29-1	NA	TRBJ2-1	TGCAGCGCGAGGCCCGGGTTTGGCTACAATGAGCAGTTCTTC	CSARPGFGYNEQFF
NA	TRBV5-6	NA	TRBJ2-1	TGTGCCAGCAGCCATCAGACTCAGGGGTCGTGGCAGTTCTTC	CASSHQTQGSWQFF
many	TRBV7-2	NA	TRBJ1-2	TGTGCCAGCAGCTTAGCGGGGGGAGGGGGCTACACCTTC	CASSLAGGGGYTF
few	TRBV12-5	TRBD1	TRBJ2-7	TGTGCTAGTGGCTCCACTCGGCCCTCGGGACAGAACTCCTACGAGCAGTACTTC	CASGSTRPSGQNSYEQYF
NA	TRBV12-3/TRBV12-4	NA	TRBJ1-2	TGTGCCAGAAGTTTAGCGCTCCGGATCGACCTAGGCTACACCTTC	CARSLALRIDLGYTF
NA	TRBV28	TRBD2	TRBJ2-5	TGTGCCAGCAGTTTTGGGGCTAGCGGAGAATCCTGGGAGACCCAGTACTTC	CASSFGASGESWETQYF
few	TRBV12-3/TRBV12-4	TRBD1	TRBJ2-7	TGTGCCAGCAGTCCGGCCGGACAGGGCCTTTGGTACGAGCAGTACTTC	CASSPAGQGLWYEQYF
NA	TRBV11-2	NA	TRBJ2-5	TGTGCCAGCAGCACGACAAGGGGGGCACAAGAGACCCAGTACTTC	CASSTTRGAQETQYF
NA	TRBV4-1	NA	TRBJ2-1	TGCGCCAGCAGCCAAGCGGGTGGAAATCCGGGAAATGAGCAGTTCTTC	CASSQAGGNPGNEQFF
NA	TRBV6-1	TRBD2	TRBJ2-2	TGTGCCAGCTTAAGCGGGGTGAACACCGGGGAGCTGTTTTTT	CASLSGVNTGELFF
few	TRBV2	NA	TRBJ2-3	TGTGCAGTGCGTAGGGGCGATACGCAGTATTTT	CAVRRGDTQYF
NA	TRBV7-8	NA	TRBJ2-7	TGTGCCAGCAGCTTAGATATCGGAGCAGGCTACGAGCAGTACTTC	CASSLDIGAGYEQYF
NA	TRBV2	NA	TRBJ2-7	TGTGCCAGCATCGACAGACCCTACGAGCAGTACTTC	CASIDRPYEQYF
NA	TRBV18	TRBD1	TRBJ2-7	TGTGCCAGCTCACCTAACTGGACAGGCATCTACGAGCAGTACTTC	CASSPNWTGIYEQYF
NA	TRBV7-8	NA	TRBJ2-7	TGTGCCAGCAGCTATGAGGGGACTCCCTCCTACGAGCAGTACTTC	CASSYEGTPSYEQYF
NA	TRBV7-9	NA	TRBJ1-3	TGTGCCAGCAGCTCCCCGGGGGGTGTACCTGGAAACACCATATATTTT	CASSSPGGVPGNTIYF
few	TRBV12-3/TRBV12-4	NA	TRBJ2-4	TGTGCCAGCAGTTTGGAGGCCAGGGCCTGGGACATTCAGTACTTC	CASSLEARAWDIQYF
many	TRBV7-8	NA	TRBJ2-3	TGTGCCAGCACCAACATTGCTAGCACAGATACGCAGTATTTT	CASTNIASTDTQYF
many	TRBV7-9	TRBD1	TRBJ1-1	TGTGCCAGCAGCTTCCGGGACAGCATGAACACTGAAGCTTTCTTT	CASSFRDSMNTEAFF
many	TRBV7-6	NA	TRBJ2-3	TGTGCCAGCAGCTATTCACAGGGTTCCACAGATACGCAGTATTTT	CASSYSQGSTDTQYF
NA	TRBV6-5	TRBD1	TRBJ1-1	TGTGCCAGCAGTTACCTGCACAGGGGCCTGGACACTGAAGCTTTCTTT	CASSYLHRGLDTEAFF